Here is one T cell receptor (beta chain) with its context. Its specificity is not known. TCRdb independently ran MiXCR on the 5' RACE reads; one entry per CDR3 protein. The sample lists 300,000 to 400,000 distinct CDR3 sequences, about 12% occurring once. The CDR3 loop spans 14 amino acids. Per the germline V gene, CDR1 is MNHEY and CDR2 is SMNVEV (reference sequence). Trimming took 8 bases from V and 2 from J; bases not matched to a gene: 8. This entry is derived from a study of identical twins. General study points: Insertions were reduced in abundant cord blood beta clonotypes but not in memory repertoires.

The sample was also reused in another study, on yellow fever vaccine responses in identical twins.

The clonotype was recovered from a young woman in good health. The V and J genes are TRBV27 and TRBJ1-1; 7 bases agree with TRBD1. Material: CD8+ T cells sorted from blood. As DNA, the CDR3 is TGTGCCAGCGCGGCCGGGACAGCAAACACTGAAGCTTTCTTT. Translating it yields CASAAGTANTEAFF.